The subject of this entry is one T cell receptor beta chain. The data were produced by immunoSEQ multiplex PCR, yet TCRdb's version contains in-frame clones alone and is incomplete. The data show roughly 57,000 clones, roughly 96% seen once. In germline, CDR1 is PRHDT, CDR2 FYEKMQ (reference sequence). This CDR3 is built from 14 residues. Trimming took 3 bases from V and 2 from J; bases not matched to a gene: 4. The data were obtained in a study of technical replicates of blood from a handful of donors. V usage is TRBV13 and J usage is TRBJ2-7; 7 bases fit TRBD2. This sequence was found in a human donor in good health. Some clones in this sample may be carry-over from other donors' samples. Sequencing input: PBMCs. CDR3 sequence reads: CASSFQREAYEQYF. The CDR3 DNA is TGTGCCAGCAGCTTCCAGCGGGAAGCCTACGAGCAGTACTTC. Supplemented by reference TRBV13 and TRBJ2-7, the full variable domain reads AAGVIQSPRHLIKEKRETATLKCYPIPRHDTVYWYQQGPGQDPQFLISFYEKMQSDKGSIPDRFSAQQFSDYHSELNMSSLELGDSALYFCASSFQREAYEQYFGPGTRLTVT.